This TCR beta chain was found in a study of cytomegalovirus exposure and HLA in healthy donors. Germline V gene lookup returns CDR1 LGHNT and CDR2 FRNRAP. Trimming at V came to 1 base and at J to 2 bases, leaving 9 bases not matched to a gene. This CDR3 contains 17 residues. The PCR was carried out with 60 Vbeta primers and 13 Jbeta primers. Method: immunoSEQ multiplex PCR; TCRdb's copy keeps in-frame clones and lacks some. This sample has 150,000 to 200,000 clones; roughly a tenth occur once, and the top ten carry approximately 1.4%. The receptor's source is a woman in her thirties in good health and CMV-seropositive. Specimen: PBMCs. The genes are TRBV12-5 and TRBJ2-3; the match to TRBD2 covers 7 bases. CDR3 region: CASGLDRGLADTDTQYF. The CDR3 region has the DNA TGTGCTAGTGGTTTGGATCGCGGGCTAGCGGACACAGATACGCAGTATTTT.